The 24 T cell receptor beta chains in this list originate from one sample, sequenced in a study of T cells after yellow fever vaccination. TCRdb re-analysed the 5' RACE reads in MiXCR, keeping a single row per CDR3 protein. The sample contains 200,000 to 300,000 distinct CDR3 sequences, 6.7% of which appear only once. The source material was CD4+ T cells sorted from PBMCs, sampled on the day of the yellow fever booster vaccination. The origin of the receptors is a man aged 30-40 years who received the YFV17D yellow fever vaccine.

The chain employs TRBV5-5 and TRBJ2-3; D is tentatively TRBD1 or TRBD2 (6 bases each). This CDR3 is 14 amino acids long. Trimming took 5 bases from V and 6 from J, leaving 16 bases between them. The germline gives CDR1 SGHKS, CDR2 YYEKEE (reference sequence). CDR3 DNA: TGTGCCAGCAGTGCCGGGGGCGTGAGTGATACGCAGTATTTT. This gives the protein CASSAGGVSDTQYF.

This clonotype occurred a few times. The chain uses TRBV20-1 and TRBJ2-1, with 14 bases that match TRBD2. V was pared by 3 bases and J by 8 bases, with 15 bases of the junction left unmatched. CDR3 length: 18 residues. From germline, CDR1 is DFQATT and CDR2 SNEGSKA (reference sequence). The chain's CDR3 is CSASPGLAGVRARDEQFF. CDR3 bases: TGCAGTGCTAGTCCGGGACTAGCGGGAGTTCGGGCTAGGGATGAGCAGTTCTTC.

The chain combines TRBV10-3 with TRBJ2-5, with a weak D call TRBD1 (6 bases). The germline gives CDR1 ENHRY, CDR2 SYGVKD. With 10 bases removed from V and 5 bases from J, the gap between germline ends came to 17 bases. This CDR3 comprises 13 residues. The CDR3 loop reads CATAPGVEETQYF. CDR3 sequence (DNA): TGTGCCACCGCCCCAGGGGTAGAGGAGACCCAGTACTTC.

This clonotype appeared a few times. This chain connects TRBV29-1 to TRBJ2-1, with 7 bases identical to TRBD2. Losses at the gene ends were 1 base for V and 13 bases for J; bases not matched to a gene: 4. The germline V gene has CDR1 SQVTM and CDR2 ANQGSEA. This CDR3 has 11 residues. The CDR3 nucleotides read TGCAGCGTTGAAGTTGGGGGGGTCCAGTTCTTC. This codes for CSVEVGGVQFF.

This clonotype was observed a handful of times. The J gene is TRBJ2-7, the V gene TRBV7-2, with a weak D call TRBD2 (6 bases). The CDR3 length is 14 residues. Trimming left V 7 bases short and J 2 bases short, with 15 bases between. In germline, CDR1 is SGHTA, CDR2 FQGNSA. The CDR3 here is CASKALSGPYEQYF. For the CDR3, the DNA is TGTGCCAGCAAGGCCCTTAGCGGACCCTACGAGCAGTACTTC. The entire variable domain, with the rest obtained from reference TRBV7-2 and TRBJ2-7, is as follows: GAGVSQSPSNKVTEKGKDVELRCDPISGHTALYWYRQSLGQGLEFLIYFQGNSAPDKSGLPSDRFSAERTGGSVSTLTIQRTQQEDSAVYLCASKALSGPYEQYFGPGTRLTVT.

This clonotype occurred a few times. The J gene is TRBJ1-6, the V gene TRBV27; unclear D gene. V lost 3 bases and J 9 bases, leaving 6 bases between the germline ends. The CDR3 spans 12 residues. Per germline, CDR1 MNHEY and CDR2 SMNVEV (reference sequence). The CDR3 loop reads CASSFRGSPLHF. The CDR3 DNA is TGTGCCAGCAGTTTCCGCGGTTCACCCCTCCACTTT.

This clonotype was detected ten times or more. The V gene is TRBV3-1, the J gene TRBJ2-5; 9 bases line up with TRBD2. The CDR3 consists of 14 residues. Per the germline V gene, CDR1 is LGHDT and CDR2 is YNNKEL (reference sequence). The junction had 2 bases not matched to a gene; V was cut back by 2 bases and J by 4 bases. CDR3 region: CASSQTTSGETQYF. Here the CDR3 DNA reads TGTGCCAGCAGCCAAACGACTAGCGGAGAGACCCAGTACTTC.

The sample holds many counts of this clonotype. The chain recombines TRBV12-3 or TRBV12-4 with TRBJ2-2; 7 bases are a match to TRBD1. V gave up 8 bases and J gave up 3 bases; unmatched junction bases: 9. This CDR3 has 15 amino acids. CDR3 in amino acids: CASGAFTGDTGELFF. The DNA of the CDR3 is TGTGCCAGCGGAGCTTTCACAGGGGACACCGGGGAGCTGTTTTTT.

The rearrangement links TRBV7-9 to TRBJ2-7; tentatively, D is TRBD2 (5 bases). V was clipped by 6 bases and J by 4 bases, with 16 bases between them. Germline V CDR1 and CDR2: SEHNR, FQNEAQ (reference sequence). This CDR3 region has 14 residues. As DNA, the CDR3 is TGTGCCAGCAGATCGGGATTGGGAGAATACGAGCAGTACTTC. This codes for CASRSGLGEYEQYF.

Ten or more counts support this clonotype. The genes are TRBV20-1 and TRBJ2-1, with D perhaps being TRBD1 or TRBD2 (5 bases each). This CDR3 has 14 amino acids. Trimming pared 3 bases from V and 9 bases from J, leaving 18 bases between. Germline V CDR1 and CDR2: DFQATT, SNEGSKA (reference sequence). This CDR3 reads CSARRGPAVIEQFF. DNA for the CDR3: TGCAGTGCTAGGAGGGGTCCCGCAGTGATTGAGCAGTTCTTC.

The chain joins TRBV5-5 to TRBJ1-5; 7 bases agree with TRBD1. Losses at the gene ends were 4 bases for V and 6 bases for J; bases not matched to a gene: 10. The CDR3 is made up of 15 amino acids. Per germline, CDR1 SGHKS and CDR2 YYEKEE (reference sequence). The CDR3 sequence: CASSRDRGPTQPQHF. For the CDR3, the DNA is TGTGCCAGCAGCCGGGACAGAGGCCCCACTCAGCCCCAGCATTTT.

This clonotype was seen more than once but under ten times. This rearrangement joins TRBV12-3 or TRBV12-4 to TRBJ2-7, with 11 bases identical to TRBD2. CDR3 size: 14 residues. J lost 9 bases, V lost 5 bases, and 9 bases had no gene match. The CDR3 sequence is CASSLGTSGAPQYF. CDR3 DNA: TGTGCCAGCAGTCTGGGGACTAGCGGAGCCCCGCAGTACTTC.

This clonotype appeared many times. The chain joins TRBV20-1 to TRBJ1-2, with TRBD1 matching over 7 bases. The germline CDR1 and CDR2 sequences are DFQATT and SNEGSKA (reference sequence). This CDR3 has 12 amino acids. J gave up 3 bases and V 5 bases, and 3 bases lay outside the gene matches. Here the CDR3 reads CSAYRGDYGYTF. The CDR3 coding sequence is TGCAGTGCTTACAGGGGAGACTATGGCTACACCTTC.

The chain is built from TRBV24-1 and TRBJ2-1, with TRBD2 identical over 7 bases. After removal of 4 bases from V and 5 bases from J, the junction contained 4 bases not matched to a gene. The CDR3 totals 14 residues. Germline V gene data show CDR1 as KGHDR and CDR2 as SFDVKD. For the CDR3, the DNA is TGTGCCACCAGTGACGCGGGAGTTAACAATGAGCAGTTCTTC. Its translation: CATSDAGVNNEQFF.

This clonotype has only a few counts. This chain connects TRBV12-3 or TRBV12-4 to TRBJ1-1, with D possibly matching TRBD1 (5 bases). The CDR3 is 15 residues long. Trimming pared 6 bases from V and 5 bases from J, leaving 19 bases between. The CDR3 bases are TGTGCCAGCAGGTCTTCAGGCGCCTGGGGGACTGAAGCTTTCTTT. It yields the protein CASRSSGAWGTEAFF.

The table lists this clonotype with many counts. V is TRBV6-1 and J is TRBJ2-1; tentatively, D is TRBD2 (6 bases). The CDR3 has 13 amino acids. In germline, CDR1 is MNHNS, CDR2 SASEGT. The V and J ends lost 9 bases and 6 bases respectively, with 15 bases between them. The CDR3 reads CASYGGGFNEQFF. CDR3 in DNA: TGTGCCAGTTACGGGGGTGGGTTCAATGAGCAGTTCTTC.

This clonotype came up many times. The V gene is TRBV25-1, the J gene TRBJ2-1, with unresolved D. The CDR3 is 11 amino acids. The ends were cut back, 2 bases at V and 12 bases at J, with 8 bases in the middle. CDR1 is MGHDK, CDR2 SYGVNS, per germline. CDR3 in amino acids: CASSEVTLQFF. The CDR3 DNA follows: TGTGCCAGCAGTGAAGTGACCCTGCAGTTCTTC.

This clonotype appeared many times. This CDR3 reads CASSLSSGANVLTF. The DNA of the CDR3 is TGTGCCAGCAGCTTGAGCTCTGGGGCCAACGTCCTGACTTTC. V usage is TRBV7-9 and J usage is TRBJ2-6; D ambiguous. V lost 3 bases and J lost 0, with 3 bases in between. CDR3 length: 14 residues. Germline V gene sequence: CDR1 SEHNR, CDR2 FQNEAQ (reference sequence).

The chain is built from TRBV5-1 and TRBJ1-2, with D tentatively TRBD1 (5 bases). This CDR3 has 15 residues. Deletions cut 1 base from V and 4 bases from J, with 14 bases between. Looked up from germline, CDR1 is SGHRS and CDR2 is YFSETQ. CDR3 nucleotide sequence: TGCGCCAGCAGCTTGAGAGGCAGGGATAGCTATGGCTACACCTTC. Protein product: CASSLRGRDSYGYTF. The variable domain in full, with the rest retrieved from reference TRBV5-1 and TRBJ1-2, is KAGVTQTPRYLIKTRGQQVTLSCSPISGHRSVSWYQQTPGQGLQFLFEYFSETQRNKGNFPGRFSGRQFSNSRSEMNVSTLELGDSALYLCASSLRGRDSYGYTFGSGTRLTVV.

This clonotype has at least ten counts. The V call is TRBV6-1, the J call TRBJ2-5; D is undetermined. This CDR3 spans 11 amino acids. CDR1 and CDR2 from the germline V gene are MNHNS and SASEGT. Trimming pared 6 bases from V and 4 bases from J, leaving 6 bases between. CDR3 residues: CASSALETQYF. CDR3 nucleotide sequence: TGTGCCAGCAGCGCCTTAGAGACCCAGTACTTC.

This clonotype was recorded at least ten times. The rearrangement links TRBV18 to TRBJ2-2; D is undetermined. V was shortened by 0 bases and J by 5 bases, with 1 base between the two germline ends. The CDR3 length is 12 residues. Germline assignment: CDR1 KGHSH and CDR2 LQKENI. The CDR3 spells CASSPPTGELFF. In DNA form, the CDR3 reads TGTGCCAGCTCACCACCAACCGGGGAGCTGTTTTTT.

The rearrangement uses TRBV12-3 or TRBV12-4 and TRBJ2-7; weak D call: TRBD1 (6 bases). The CDR3 covers 13 residues. V dropped 5 bases and J dropped 2 bases, with 10 bases sitting between them. The CDR3 region has the DNA TGTGCCAGCAGTGGGGACACCACCTACGAGCAGTACTTC. This encodes CASSGDTTYEQYF.

The chain employs TRBV7-9 and TRBJ1-3; 7 bases agree with TRBD1. Unmatched junction bases numbered 4, after V lost 7 bases and J lost 1 base. There are 14 residues in the CDR3. Germline V gives CDR1 SEHNR, CDR2 FQNEAQ (reference sequence). In nucleotides, the CDR3 is TGTGCCAGCACAGGGACAGAGTCTGGAAACACCATATATTTT. Translating it yields CASTGTESGNTIYF.

This clonotype was detected only a few times. The chain recombines TRBV27 with TRBJ2-1, with 10 positions matching TRBD2. J lost 6 bases, V lost 1 base, and 3 bases had no gene match. Germline V gene sequence: CDR1 MNHEY, CDR2 SMNVEV (reference sequence). The CDR3 runs to 15 residues. The CDR3 region has the DNA TGTGCCAGCAGTTTATTGTCTAGCGGGAGCAATGAGCAGTTCTTC. Encoded protein: CASSLLSSGSNEQFF.